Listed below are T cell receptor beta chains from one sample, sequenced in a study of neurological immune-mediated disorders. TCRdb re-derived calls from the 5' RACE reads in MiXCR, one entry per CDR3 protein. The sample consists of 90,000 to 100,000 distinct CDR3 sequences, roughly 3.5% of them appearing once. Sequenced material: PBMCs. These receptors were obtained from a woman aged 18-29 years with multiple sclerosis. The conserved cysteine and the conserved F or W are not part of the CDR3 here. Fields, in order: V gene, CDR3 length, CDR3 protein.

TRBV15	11	ATSNLSSYEQY
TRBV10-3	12	AISEPDRANEAF
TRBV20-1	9	SARADNEQF
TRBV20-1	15	SARGGTSGGSFYEQY
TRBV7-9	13	ASSILAGGVGEQF
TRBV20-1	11	SEQGTINYGYT
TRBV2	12	ASSAGTGGEKLF
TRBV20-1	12	SASDRASGNTIY
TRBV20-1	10	SAYNTGQGTF
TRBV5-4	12	ASSSPGGYNEQF
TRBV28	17	ASSFRSRAIRERNTEAF
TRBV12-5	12	ASGLVPAYNEQF
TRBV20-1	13	SAQPSGTPNTEAF
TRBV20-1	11	SADGSSTDKRY
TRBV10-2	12	ASCRDSSYNEQF
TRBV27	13	ASSPWGEWDTEAF
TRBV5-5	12	ASSLGGGDQPQH
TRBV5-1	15	ASSLAVGTGHSYEQY
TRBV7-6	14	ASSPSQDANTGELF
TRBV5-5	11	ASSSPRTDTQY
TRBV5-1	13	ASSPDSGGDDEQY
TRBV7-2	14	ASSLENQGYGNTIY
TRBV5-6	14	ASSLGGTGGNQPQH
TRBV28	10	ASSSRHQPQH
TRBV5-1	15	ASSPQHPGGPSNEQF
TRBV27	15	ASSLLKWGSSYNEQF
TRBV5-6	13	ASSLDVDRDSPLH
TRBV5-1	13	ASSYQWNLGETQY
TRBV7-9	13	ASSLAEGRTDTQY
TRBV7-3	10	DSSTTTGPQH
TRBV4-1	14	ASSQSGPPFSGFVF
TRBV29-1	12	SVAGGEEYNEQF
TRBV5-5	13	ASSGEDSRAYEQY
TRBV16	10	ASSQSGYGYT
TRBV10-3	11	AISTGGDTEAF
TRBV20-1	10	SARDDYHEQY
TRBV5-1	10	ASRLVLNEQF
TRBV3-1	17	ASSQDPWTSGKRRFEQY
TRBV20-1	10	SASPRYNEQF
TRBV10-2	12	ASSEFAGPREQY
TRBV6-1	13	ASIEDRGFNSPLH
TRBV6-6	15	ASSYSMGRPSGKNIY
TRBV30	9	AWRGTLGAF
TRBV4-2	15	ASSQVLTVGAGETQY
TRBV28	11	ASSLQANGEQY
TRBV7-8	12	ASSFRDSSYEQY
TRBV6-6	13	ASKPQGPTSYEQY
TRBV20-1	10	SATGTNYGYT
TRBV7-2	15	ASSLARGGSGKNIQY
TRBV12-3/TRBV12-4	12	ASTPEGTGSKAF
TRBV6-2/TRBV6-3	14	ASSPLTGGTQETQY
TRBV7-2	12	ASSLERGGNTIY
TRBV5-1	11	ASSLADATEAF